The rows below give T cell receptor beta chains drawn from one sample of a study of CD8+ T cells in alopecia areata. The protocol was immunoSEQ multiplex PCR, while the TCRdb copy is restricted to in-frame clones and leaves out a portion. The profile shows about 190,000 clones, around 56% of them singletons. The sequencing here drew on CD4+ T cells sorted from blood, taken at week 4, from a patient treated with tofacitinib. The source of these receptors is a human donor with alopecia areata. Both conserved end residues are part of each CDR3. The order of the fields is J gene, D gene, V gene, clone size, CDR3 DNA, CDR3 protein. A D gene is named only where the DNA matches it firmly. The size field is filled for only some rows; it gives once, few, many or a size class.

J gene: TRBJ2-4
D gene: .
V gene: TRBV5-1
clone size: .
CDR3 DNA: TGCGCCAGCAGCTCCGGGGTAGCCAAAAACATTCAGTACTTC
CDR3 protein: CASSSGVAKNIQYF

J gene: TRBJ2-7
D gene: .
V gene: TRBV27
clone size: .
CDR3 DNA: TGTGCCAGCAGCCCATCCCACGAGCAGTACTTC
CDR3 protein: CASSPSHEQYF

J gene: TRBJ2-7
D gene: .
V gene: TRBV7-9
clone size: .
CDR3 DNA: TGTGCCAGCAGCAAAACTCCGGCTGAGAAGTACTTC
CDR3 protein: CASSKTPAEKYF

J gene: TRBJ1-1
D gene: TRBD1
V gene: TRBV5-4
clone size: once
CDR3 DNA: TGTGCCAGCAGCTTGGCCCGGGACAGGGGAATGAACACTGAAGCTTTCTTT
CDR3 protein: CASSLARDRGMNTEAFF

J gene: TRBJ1-2
D gene: .
V gene: TRBV25-1
clone size: .
CDR3 DNA: TGTGCCAGCAGTGCTCAGGGTTATGGCTACACCTTC
CDR3 protein: CASSAQGYGYTF

J gene: TRBJ2-1
D gene: .
V gene: TRBV15
clone size: .
CDR3 DNA: TGTGCCACCAGCACAGGGGGAACGAGGAGGGATGAGCAGTTCTTC
CDR3 protein: CATSTGGTRRDEQFF

J gene: TRBJ2-7
D gene: .
V gene: TRBV6-6
clone size: .
CDR3 DNA: TGTGCCAGCAGCCCTCTCTACGAGCAGTACTTC
CDR3 protein: CASSPLYEQYF

J gene: TRBJ2-1
D gene: TRBD1
V gene: TRBV30
clone size: .
CDR3 DNA: TGTGCCTGGAGTGCCTATACAGGGGATCTTTTCAATGAGCAGTTCTTC
CDR3 protein: CAWSAYTGDLFNEQFF

J gene: TRBJ2-7
D gene: .
V gene: TRBV5-1
clone size: few
CDR3 DNA: TGCGCCAGCAGCTTGTATCACAGGGTAGACGAGCAGTACTTC
CDR3 protein: CASSLYHRVDEQYF

J gene: TRBJ2-1
D gene: TRBD2
V gene: TRBV2
clone size: .
CDR3 DNA: TGTGCCAGCACGGAGCGGGAAACGAGGTTCAATGAGCAGTTCTTC
CDR3 protein: CASTERETRFNEQFF

J gene: TRBJ2-2
D gene: .
V gene: TRBV9
clone size: .
CDR3 DNA: TGTGCCAGCAGCCCCGGGCTAACAACACCGGGGGAGCTGTTTTTT
CDR3 protein: CASSPGLTTPGELFF

J gene: TRBJ2-2
D gene: TRBD1
V gene: TRBV29-1
clone size: once
CDR3 DNA: TGCAGCGTTGAAGATCTTGGGAAGAGGGGGCGCACCGGGGAGCTGTTTTTT
CDR3 protein: CSVEDLGKRGRTGELFF

J gene: TRBJ1-2
D gene: .
V gene: TRBV6-1
clone size: .
CDR3 DNA: TGTGCCAGCAGTGAAGTCGTGGATGTAAGCGGCTACACCTTC
CDR3 protein: CASSEVVDVSGYTF

J gene: TRBJ1-3
D gene: .
V gene: TRBV14
clone size: .
CDR3 DNA: TGTGCCAGCAGTCTTCAAGGATATGGAAACACCATATATTTT
CDR3 protein: CASSLQGYGNTIYF

J gene: TRBJ2-1
D gene: TRBD2
V gene: TRBV29-1
clone size: .
CDR3 DNA: TGCAGCGTTGTACTAGCGAGCAATGAGCAGTTCTTC
CDR3 protein: CSVVLASNEQFF

J gene: TRBJ2-3
D gene: .
V gene: TRBV5-8
clone size: .
CDR3 DNA: TGTGCCAGCAGCGTCCCGGGACCAGTAGGCACAGATACGCAGTATTTT
CDR3 protein: CASSVPGPVGTDTQYF

J gene: TRBJ1-1
D gene: TRBD1
V gene: TRBV19
clone size: .
CDR3 DNA: TGTGCCAGTAGATCGACAGGGGGTCGGACTGAAGCTTTCTTT
CDR3 protein: CASRSTGGRTEAFF

J gene: TRBJ2-7
D gene: .
V gene: TRBV30
clone size: few
CDR3 DNA: TGTGCCTGGAGCCGAGGAGGCCCCCTGTACTTC
CDR3 protein: CAWSRGGPLYF

J gene: TRBJ2-4
D gene: TRBD2
V gene: TRBV7-8
clone size: many
CDR3 DNA: TGTGCCAGCAGCTTAAGGCCCCCACTAGCGCGACTAGCCAAAAACATTCAGTACTTC
CDR3 protein: CASSLRPPLARLAKNIQYF

J gene: TRBJ1-1
D gene: .
V gene: TRBV29-1
clone size: .
CDR3 DNA: TGCAGCGTTGGAGAGGGAGGCAACACTGAAGCTTTCTTT
CDR3 protein: CSVGEGGNTEAFF

J gene: TRBJ2-7
D gene: TRBD1
V gene: TRBV11-2
clone size: .
CDR3 DNA: TGTGCCAGCAGCCCGCTGGGGCAGGGGGCTGGCGAGCAGTACTTC
CDR3 protein: CASSPLGQGAGEQYF

J gene: TRBJ2-7
D gene: .
V gene: TRBV7-2
clone size: .
CDR3 DNA: TGTGCCAGCAGCCCCGACGGCTACGAGCAGTACTTC
CDR3 protein: CASSPDGYEQYF

J gene: TRBJ1-5
D gene: TRBD1
V gene: TRBV11-2
clone size: .
CDR3 DNA: TGTGCCAGCAGCTTAGCGCCCCCTCGACAGGGCTATCAGCCCCAGCATTTT
CDR3 protein: CASSLAPPRQGYQPQHF

J gene: TRBJ1-4
D gene: .
V gene: TRBV28
clone size: .
CDR3 DNA: TGTGCCAGCAGTTTGGGAGGGGCAACTAATGAAAAACTGTTTTTT
CDR3 protein: CASSLGGATNEKLFF

J gene: TRBJ1-5
D gene: .
V gene: TRBV30
clone size: .
CDR3 DNA: TGTGCCTGGAGTCTGACAGGTCTTAGCAATCAGCCCCAGCATTTT
CDR3 protein: CAWSLTGLSNQPQHF

J gene: TRBJ1-6
D gene: .
V gene: TRBV6-4
clone size: .
CDR3 DNA: TGTGCCAGCAGTGAAACTGGGCTTCGAATCAATTCACCCCTCCACTTT
CDR3 protein: CASSETGLRINSPLHF

J gene: TRBJ2-2
D gene: .
V gene: TRBV5-1
clone size: few
CDR3 DNA: TGCGCCAGCACGACTGGCCCTAGGACCGGGGAGCTGTTTTTT
CDR3 protein: CASTTGPRTGELFF

J gene: TRBJ2-1
D gene: TRBD2
V gene: TRBV28
clone size: .
CDR3 DNA: TGTGCCAGCAAACTACTAGCGGGAGTGCGGCAGTTCTTC
CDR3 protein: CASKLLAGVRQFF

J gene: TRBJ2-7
D gene: .
V gene: TRBV5-1
clone size: .
CDR3 DNA: TGCGCCAGCAGCTTGGAGGGACTGCTCTCCTACGAGCAGTACTTC
CDR3 protein: CASSLEGLLSYEQYF

J gene: TRBJ2-5
D gene: .
V gene: TRBV30
clone size: .
CDR3 DNA: TGTGCCTGGAGCAGCGGTCTGGCAGAGACCCAGTACTTC
CDR3 protein: CAWSSGLAETQYF

J gene: TRBJ2-5
D gene: .
V gene: TRBV15
clone size: few
CDR3 DNA: TGTGCCACCAGCAAAGCACAAGAGACCCAGTACTTC
CDR3 protein: CATSKAQETQYF

J gene: TRBJ1-2
D gene: TRBD1
V gene: TRBV30
clone size: .
CDR3 DNA: TGTGCCTGGAGGGGACAGACGGGCCTGAGATCTACCTACGCCCACTACACCTTC
CDR3 protein: CAWRGQTGLRSTYAHYTF

J gene: TRBJ2-7
D gene: TRBD1
V gene: TRBV28
clone size: few
CDR3 DNA: TGTGCCAGCTCCCCCCTCGGGACAGGGGGTTACGAGCAGTACTTC
CDR3 protein: CASSPLGTGGYEQYF

J gene: TRBJ2-1
D gene: .
V gene: TRBV29-1
clone size: once
CDR3 DNA: TGCAGCTCATCGGACAACAACAATGAGCAGTTCTTC
CDR3 protein: CSSSDNNNEQFF

J gene: TRBJ2-1
D gene: TRBD2
V gene: TRBV15
clone size: .
CDR3 DNA: TGTGCCACCAGCAGGACTAGCGGGAGACTAGATGAGCAGTTCTTC
CDR3 protein: CATSRTSGRLDEQFF

J gene: TRBJ2-1
D gene: TRBD2
V gene: TRBV4-2
clone size: .
CDR3 DNA: TGTGCCAGCAGCCCGGCTAGCGGAGACTACAATGAGCAGTTCTTC
CDR3 protein: CASSPASGDYNEQFF

J gene: TRBJ2-5
D gene: .
V gene: TRBV7-2
clone size: .
CDR3 DNA: TGTGCCAGCAGCTTAGCGCGGTCAGGCTCAGAGACCCAGTACTTC
CDR3 protein: CASSLARSGSETQYF

J gene: TRBJ2-3
D gene: TRBD2
V gene: TRBV6-4
clone size: .
CDR3 DNA: TGTGCCAGCAGCCCGGGACTAGCGGGACGTACGCAGTATTTT
CDR3 protein: CASSPGLAGRTQYF